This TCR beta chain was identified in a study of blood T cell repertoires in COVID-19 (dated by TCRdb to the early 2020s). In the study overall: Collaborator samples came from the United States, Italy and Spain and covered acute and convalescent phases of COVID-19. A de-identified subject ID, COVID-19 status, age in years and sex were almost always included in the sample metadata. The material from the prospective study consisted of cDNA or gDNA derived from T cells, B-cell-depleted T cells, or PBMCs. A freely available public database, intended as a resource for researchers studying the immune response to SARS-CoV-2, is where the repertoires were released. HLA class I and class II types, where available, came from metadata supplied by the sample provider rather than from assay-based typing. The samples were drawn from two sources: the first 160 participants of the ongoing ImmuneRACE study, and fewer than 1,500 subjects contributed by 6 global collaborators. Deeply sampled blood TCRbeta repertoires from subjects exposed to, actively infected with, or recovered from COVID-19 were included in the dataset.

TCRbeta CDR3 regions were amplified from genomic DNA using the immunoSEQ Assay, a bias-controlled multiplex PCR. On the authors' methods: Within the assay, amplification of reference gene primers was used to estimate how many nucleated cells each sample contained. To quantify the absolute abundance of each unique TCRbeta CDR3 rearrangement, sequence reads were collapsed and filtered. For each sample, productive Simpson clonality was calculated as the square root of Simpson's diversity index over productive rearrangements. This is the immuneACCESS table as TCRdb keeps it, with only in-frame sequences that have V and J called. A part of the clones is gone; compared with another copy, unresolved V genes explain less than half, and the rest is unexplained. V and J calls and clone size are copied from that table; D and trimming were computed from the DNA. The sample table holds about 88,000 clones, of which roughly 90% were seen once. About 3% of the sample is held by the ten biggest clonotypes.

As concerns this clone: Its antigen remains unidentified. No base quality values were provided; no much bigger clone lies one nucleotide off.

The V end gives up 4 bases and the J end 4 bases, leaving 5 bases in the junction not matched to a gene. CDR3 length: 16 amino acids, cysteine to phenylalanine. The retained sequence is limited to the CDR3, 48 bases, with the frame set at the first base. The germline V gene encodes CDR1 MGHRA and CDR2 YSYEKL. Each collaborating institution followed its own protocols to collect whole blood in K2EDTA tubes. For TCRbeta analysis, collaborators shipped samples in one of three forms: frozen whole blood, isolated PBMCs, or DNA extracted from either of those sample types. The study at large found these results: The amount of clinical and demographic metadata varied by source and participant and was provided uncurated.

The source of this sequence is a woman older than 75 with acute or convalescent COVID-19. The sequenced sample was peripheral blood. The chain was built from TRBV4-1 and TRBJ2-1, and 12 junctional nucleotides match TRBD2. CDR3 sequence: CASSLETSGGYNEQFF. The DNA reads TGCGCCAGCAGCCTTGAAACTAGCGGGGGGTACAATGAGCAGTTCTTC.